This T cell receptor beta chain was recovered during a study of prognosis after radiotherapy for stage I lung cancer. Study-level information: Distant metastases were recorded in a handful of patients after radiotherapy, at a median of about 7 months, and no significant progression was recorded in roughly 15. Notes on the study in general: Some patients went on to develop distant metastases. Their Shannon entropy after stereotactic body radiation therapy was lower, and its change from baseline was also lower.

Every patient was node-negative on CT and PET/CT and lacked prior chemotherapy, radiotherapy or other malignancies. TCR beta CDR3 amplification from genomic DNA was performed by two-round multiplex PCR. Individual primers that were specific to each TRBV and TRBJ gene served in first-round PCR. TCRdb re-analysed the multiplex PCR reads in MiXCR, keeping a single row per CDR3 protein. The repertoire holds about 21,000 distinct CDR3 sequences, with approximately 39% as singletons. This CDR3 region has 18 residues. CDR1 is MNHEY, CDR2 SMNVEV, per germline (reference sequence). This clonotype occurred once. Its specificity is unknown. This likely traces to a read error, being one base from a far larger clone.

The starting material was PBMCs, obtained before or after stereotactic body radiation therapy (not recorded which). J is TRBJ2-5 and V is TRBV27, with a possible D match to TRBD1 (5 bases). The source is a donor over 45 with non-small cell lung cancer. DNA for the CDR3: TGTGCCAGCAGTACAAACGCTTACAGGAGAAACAACTACAATGAGAAGTTCTTC. It codes for CASSTNAYRRNNYNEKFF.